These T cell receptor beta chains were read from a single sample in a study of vaccination effects on CD4 cells after COVID-19. TCRdb's table, derived via immunoSEQ multiplex PCR, lists solely in-frame clones and lacks some. Of 75,000 to 100,000 clones listed, roughly 80% are singletons. No antigen has been assigned to these receptors. The sample was CD4+ T cells from PBMCs cultured with HCoV-OC43 spike peptides, taken after COVID-19 vaccination. The receptors derive from a human donor who received a COVID-19 vaccine. Each CDR3 is given with its conserved first and last residue. Each record gives: CDR3 protein, CDR3 DNA, J gene, V gene, clone size, D gene, CDR3 length. The D gene is left open where the match is weak. Only some rows state a clone size, as once, few, many or a class for expanded clones.

CDR3: CATSDPSDSNQPQHF; DNA: TGTGCCACCAGTGACCCCTCGGACAGCAATCAGCCCCAGCATTTT; J: TRBJ1-5; V: TRBV24-1; size: -; D: -; length: 15
CDR3: CACRGTGVSNQPQHF; DNA: TGTGCCTGCCGGGGGACAGGGGTGTCCAATCAGCCCCAGCATTTT; J: TRBJ1-5; V: TRBV19; size: -; D: TRBD1; length: 15
CDR3: CASSPRISTGELFF; DNA: TGTGCCAGCAGCCCGAGAATCTCCACCGGGGAGCTGTTTTTT; J: TRBJ2-2; V: TRBV11-1; size: -; D: -; length: 14
CDR3: CASSLGQKEGGELFF; DNA: TGTGCCAGCAGCTTGGGGCAGAAGGAAGGCGGGGAGCTGTTTTTT; J: TRBJ2-2; V: TRBV5-8; size: once; D: -; length: 15
CDR3: CSVDRPEGGGNYGYTF; DNA: TGCAGCGTTGATAGGCCCGAGGGGGGGGGTAACTATGGCTACACCTTC; J: TRBJ1-2; V: TRBV29-1; size: once; D: -; length: 16
CDR3: CASSLLSGGSTNEKLFF; DNA: TGTGCCAGCAGCTTACTCTCGGGGGGGTCAACTAATGAAAAACTGTTTTTT; J: TRBJ1-4; V: TRBV11-2; size: -; D: -; length: 17
CDR3: CASSPQGMSNQPQHF; DNA: TGTGCCAGCTCTCCACAGGGCATGAGCAATCAGCCCCAGCATTTT; J: TRBJ1-5; V: TRBV18; size: -; D: -; length: 15
CDR3: CSVLDRGGPNQPQHF; DNA: TGCAGCGTCCTGGACAGGGGGGGACCCAATCAGCCCCAGCATTTT; J: TRBJ1-5; V: TRBV29-1; size: -; D: TRBD1; length: 15
CDR3: CASSVLHGTDTQYF; DNA: TGTGCCAGCAGTGTACTACACGGCACAGATACGCAGTATTTT; J: TRBJ2-3; V: TRBV2; size: -; D: -; length: 14
CDR3: CASSFGNYNSPLHF; DNA: TGTGCCAGCAGCTTTGGAAATTATAATTCACCCCTCCACTTT; J: TRBJ1-6; V: TRBV4-2; size: once; D: -; length: 14
CDR3: CASSPPGRAGGRETQYF; DNA: TGTGCCAGCAGCCCCCCCGGCCGAGCGGGGGGGCGAGAGACCCAGTACTTC; J: TRBJ2-5; V: TRBV7-2; size: -; D: TRBD2; length: 17
CDR3: CASCPGQNTDTQYF; DNA: TGTGCCAGCTGTCCGGGACAGAACACAGATACGCAGTATTTT; J: TRBJ2-3; V: TRBV11-3; size: -; D: TRBD1; length: 14
CDR3: CASSRGDGGAFDEQFF; DNA: TGCGCCAGCAGCCGAGGGGACGGGGGGGCCTTCGATGAGCAGTTCTTC; J: TRBJ2-1; V: TRBV5-1; size: few; D: TRBD2; length: 16
CDR3: CASSRSVTGGYGYTF; DNA: TGTGCCAGCAGCCGCAGTGTGACCGGGGGCTATGGCTACACCTTC; J: TRBJ1-2; V: TRBV5-6; size: few; D: -; length: 15
CDR3: CASSYRQGRWNEQFF; DNA: TGTGCCAGCAGTTACCGACAGGGGAGGTGGAATGAGCAGTTCTTC; J: TRBJ2-1; V: TRBV6-6; size: -; D: TRBD1; length: 15
CDR3: CASSFSPQGQPQHF; DNA: TGTGCCAGCAGTTTTTCCCCGCAAGGTCAGCCCCAGCATTTT; J: TRBJ1-5; V: TRBV27; size: -; D: -; length: 14
CDR3: CATSDTGTGVDQPQHF; DNA: TGTGCCACCAGTGACACCGGGACAGGGGTCGATCAGCCCCAGCATTTT; J: TRBJ1-5; V: TRBV24-1; size: -; D: TRBD1; length: 16
CDR3: CASSFGREETQYF; DNA: TGTGCCAGCAGCTTCGGCAGAGAAGAGACCCAGTACTTC; J: TRBJ2-5; V: TRBV7-2; size: -; D: -; length: 13
CDR3: CASSPRWTRNTEAFF; DNA: TGTGCCAGCAGCCCTCGGTGGACAAGAAACACTGAAGCTTTCTTT; J: TRBJ1-1; V: TRBV5-8; size: few; D: -; length: 15
CDR3: CATSDLNRGETQYF; DNA: TGTGCCACCAGTGATTTGAACAGGGGGGAGACCCAGTACTTC; J: TRBJ2-5; V: TRBV24-1; size: once; D: TRBD1; length: 14
CDR3: CSVERNVDYTDTQYF; DNA: TGCAGCGTTGAGAGGAACGTGGACTACACAGATACGCAGTATTTT; J: TRBJ2-3; V: TRBV29-1; size: -; D: -; length: 15
CDR3: CATPAGGGPMNTEAFF; DNA: TGTGCCACCCCAGCCGGGGGGGGGCCCATGAACACTGAAGCTTTCTTT; J: TRBJ1-1; V: TRBV7-9; size: -; D: -; length: 16
CDR3: CASSDSSSGGQETQYF; DNA: TGCGCCAGCAGCGACTCGTCTAGCGGAGGACAAGAGACCCAGTACTTC; J: TRBJ2-5; V: TRBV10-1; size: -; D: TRBD2; length: 16
CDR3: CASSYRGGNQPQHF; DNA: TGTGCCAGCAGTTACCGGGGAGGCAATCAGCCCCAGCATTTT; J: TRBJ1-5; V: TRBV6-2/TRBV6-3; size: -; D: -; length: 14
CDR3: CATSDYGQSQETQYF; DNA: TGTGCCACCAGTGATTACGGACAGAGCCAAGAGACCCAGTACTTC; J: TRBJ2-5; V: TRBV24-1; size: -; D: -; length: 15
CDR3: CASRRKPPSPLHF; DNA: TGTGCCAGCAGGCGTAAGCCCCCTTCACCCCTCCACTTT; J: TRBJ1-6; V: TRBV12-3/TRBV12-4; size: -; D: -; length: 13
CDR3: CASSDWSSYNSPLHF; DNA: TGTGCCAGCAGTGATTGGAGCTCCTATAATTCACCCCTCCACTTT; J: TRBJ1-6; V: TRBV6-1; size: -; D: -; length: 15
CDR3: CSVIGTGNTGELFF; DNA: TGCAGCGTTATTGGGACAGGGAACACCGGGGAGCTGTTTTTT; J: TRBJ2-2; V: TRBV29-1; size: -; D: TRBD1; length: 14
CDR3: CASSLTDRGGYGYTF; DNA: TGTGCCAGCAGCTTAACGGACAGGGGGGGCTATGGCTACACCTTC; J: TRBJ1-2; V: TRBV7-3; size: -; D: TRBD1; length: 15
CDR3: CASSQRQGNEKLFF; DNA: TGTGCCAGCAGCCAAAGACAGGGGAATGAAAAACTGTTTTTT; J: TRBJ1-4; V: TRBV3-1/TRBV3-2; size: once; D: TRBD1; length: 14
CDR3: CASSEPDRGRTEAFF; DNA: TGCGCCAGCAGTGAGCCGGACAGGGGGAGGACTGAAGCTTTCTTT; J: TRBJ1-1; V: TRBV10-2; size: -; D: TRBD1; length: 15
CDR3: CATSKADLAKNIQYF; DNA: TGTGCCACCTCAAAAGCAGACCTAGCCAAAAACATTCAGTACTTC; J: TRBJ2-4; V: TRBV19; size: -; D: -; length: 15
CDR3: CASTRGGPLDIQYF; DNA: TGTGCCAGCACCAGAGGGGGGCCTTTAGACATTCAGTACTTC; J: TRBJ2-4; V: TRBV3-1/TRBV3-2; size: once; D: -; length: 14
CDR3: CASSDSSSGGDEQFF; DNA: TGTGCCAGCAGTGACTCGTCCTCCGGGGGGGATGAGCAGTTCTTC; J: TRBJ2-1; V: TRBV6-4; size: -; D: TRBD2; length: 15
CDR3: CASSRRTGTYNEQFF; DNA: TGTGCCAGTAGTCGGAGGACAGGGACCTACAATGAGCAGTTCTTC; J: TRBJ2-1; V: TRBV19; size: -; D: TRBD1; length: 15
CDR3: CASSPGGQRKSYNEQFF; DNA: TGTGCCAGCAGTCCGGGGGGACAGAGAAAGTCTTACAATGAGCAGTTCTTC; J: TRBJ2-1; V: TRBV27; size: once; D: -; length: 17
CDR3: CASSSSTWQPQHF; DNA: TGTGCCAGCAGCAGCTCCACTTGGCAGCCCCAGCATTTT; J: TRBJ1-5; V: TRBV7-2; size: -; D: -; length: 13
CDR3: CASSRADYGYTF; DNA: TGTGCCAGCAGTAGGGCAGACTATGGCTACACCTTC; J: TRBJ1-2; V: TRBV6-2/TRBV6-3; size: -; D: -; length: 12
CDR3: CASGGLLSYNEQFF; DNA: TGTGCCAGCGGCGGACTCTTATCCTACAATGAGCAGTTCTTC; J: TRBJ2-1; V: TRBV27; size: -; D: -; length: 14